The 23 T cell receptor beta chains in this list originate from one sample, sequenced in a study of patients and donors after allogeneic stem cell transplantation. In TCRdb, the RT-PCR reads were re-called with MiXCR into one record per CDR3 protein. The sample has roughly 960,000 distinct CDR3 sequences; roughly 18% are singletons. What was sequenced was blood, either unsorted or a sorted T cell fraction (not recorded which). Receptor source: a human donor who was either an allogeneic HSCT recipient or a stem cell or donor lymphocyte infusion donor (not recorded which). It is not recorded whose cells these are; they may come from a transplant donor.

This clonotype was recorded a few times. The chain employs TRBV5-1 and TRBJ2-4; either TRBD1 or TRBD2 may fit D (5 bases each). Germline CDR1 reads SGHRS; CDR2 reads YFSETQ. V was cut by 2 bases and J by 3 bases, with 15 bases left in between. This CDR3 region has 16 residues. The CDR3: CASSLGPTGLKNIQYF. The CDR3 DNA sequence: TGCGCCAGCAGCTTAGGCCCAACAGGACTCAAAAACATTCAGTACTTC. Complete variable domain (other parts from reference TRBV5-1 and TRBJ2-4): KAGVTQTPRYLIKTRGQQVTLSCSPISGHRSVSWYQQTPGQGLQFLFEYFSETQRNKGNFPGRFSGRQFSNSRSEMNVSTLELGDSALYLCASSLGPTGLKNIQYFGAGTRLSVL.

This chain connects TRBV9 to TRBJ2-1; TRBD2 aligns across 8 bases. Germline CDR1 reads SGDLS; CDR2 reads YYNGEE. The V and J ends lost 1 base and 7 bases, in that order; junction bases with no gene match: 1. CDR3 length: 13 residues. CDR3 in amino acids: CASSVSSGNEQFF. Here the CDR3 DNA reads TGTGCCAGCAGCGTATCTAGCGGGAATGAGCAGTTCTTC.

The rearrangement uses TRBV7-6 and TRBJ1-5; no clear D gene. The CDR3 extends over 14 amino acids. Germline values: CDR1 SGHVS, CDR2 FNYEAQ. Trimming cost V 7 bases and J 6 bases, with 16 bases left between them. Here the CDR3 DNA reads TGTGCCAGCATCCCGGACCCCGATGGTCAGCCCCAGCATTTT. Protein: CASIPDPDGQPQHF.

This clonotype was counted only a few times. This rearrangement joins TRBV11-2 to TRBJ2-3; 8 nucleotides line up with TRBD2. V was clipped by 1 base and J by 4 bases; unmatched bases: 13. In germline, CDR1 is SGHAT, CDR2 FQNNGV. CDR3 length equals 18 residues. CDR3 nucleotide sequence: TGTGCCAGCAGCTTAGGCCCCCCTCAGCGGGAGTACCCAGATACGCAGTATTTT. It specifies CASSLGPPQREYPDTQYF. Filled out from reference TRBV11-2 and TRBJ2-3, the complete variable domain reads EAGVAQSPRYKIIEKRQSVAFWCNPISGHATLYWYQQILGQGPKLLIQFQNNGVVDDSQLPKDRFSAERLKGVDSTLKIQPAKLEDSAVYLCASSLGPPQREYPDTQYFGPGTRLTVL.

The genes are TRBV14 and TRBJ2-1, with 15 bases matching TRBD2. V lost 1 base, J lost 15 bases, and 10 bases stayed unmatched. CDR1 and CDR2 (germline): SGHDN, FVKESK. CDR3 length equals 16 residues. As DNA, the CDR3 is TGTGCCAGCAGCCAAGGTCTCTTGGGACTAGCGGGGGGCAGGTTCTTC. Translating gives CASSQGLLGLAGGRFF.

This clonotype was recorded many times. The chain joins TRBV20-1 to TRBJ2-1, with 11 bases lining up with TRBD2. This CDR3 has 16 amino acids. V shed 6 bases, J shed 2 bases, and the junction held 9 bases outside the gene matches. The germline CDR1 and CDR2 sequences are DFQATT and SNEGSKA (reference sequence). The CDR3 region is CSALGPSGGPYNEQFF. CDR3 DNA sequence: TGCAGTGCCCTAGGCCCTAGCGGGGGGCCCTACAATGAGCAGTTCTTC.

This clonotype was counted a few times. The genes are TRBV14 and TRBJ1-1, with D maybe TRBD1 (6 bases). V dropped 4 bases and J dropped 5 bases, with 17 bases sitting between them. From germline, CDR1 is SGHDN and CDR2 FVKESK. The CDR3 is made up of 15 amino acids. CDR3 sequence: CASSPQGRGTTEAFF. The CDR3 DNA reads as TGTGCCAGCAGCCCCCAAGGCAGGGGAACTACTGAAGCTTTCTTT.

The rearrangement uses TRBV5-1 and TRBJ2-2; D could derive from TRBD1 or TRBD2 (5 bases each). Trimming removed 3 bases at V and 3 bases at J, with 12 bases between. Germline V gene data show CDR1 as SGHRS and CDR2 as YFSETQ. This CDR3 is 15 amino acids long. The CDR3 loop is CASSSRDLYTGELFF. CDR3 DNA sequence: TGCGCCAGCAGCTCGAGGGACCTATACACCGGGGAGCTGTTTTTT.

This sequence joins TRBV24-1 and TRBJ2-4; D is unresolved. The CDR3 has 14 amino acids. The germline gives CDR1 KGHDR, CDR2 SFDVKD. V was clipped by 5 bases and J by 2 bases, with 9 bases between them. Here the CDR3 DNA reads TGTGCCACCAGTGCCGACCCTCCCAAAAACATTCAGTACTTC. Translated, it gives CATSADPPKNIQYF.

Of note for this clonotype: One end of the junction does not line up with germline, which may come from a read error. This chain uses TRBV27 with TRBJ2-1; D is unresolved. Germline CDR1 and CDR2: MNHEY and SMNVEV (reference sequence). This CDR3 has 14 amino acids. For the CDR3, the DNA is TGTGCCAGCGGTTTCGGTGGCTCCTACAATGAGCAGTTCTTC. Translation: CASGFGGSYNEQFF.

This clonotype occurred a few times. The CDR3: CASSLTGTARGTFDTQYF. CDR3 DNA sequence: TGTGCCAGCAGCTTAACCGGGACAGCCAGGGGGACGTTCGATACGCAGTATTTT. The rearrangement joins TRBV7-3 to TRBJ2-3; 7 bases align to TRBD1. The junction had 15 bases not matched to a gene; V was cut back by 0 bases and J by 6 bases. The germline CDR1 and CDR2 sequences are SGHTA and FQGTGA. The CDR3 sequence is 18 residues long.

This clonotype has just a few counts. This chain uses TRBV4-2 with TRBJ2-1; 10 bases are a match to TRBD2. After removal of 2 bases from V and 3 bases from J, the junction contained 4 bases not matched to a gene. CDR3 length equals 16 residues. CDR1 LGHNA and CDR2 YNFKEQ come from the germline V gene. This CDR3 is CASSQLSGGGYNEQFF. DNA for the CDR3: TGTGCCAGCAGCCAACTAAGCGGGGGGGGCTACAATGAGCAGTTCTTC.

The chain uses TRBV12-3 or TRBV12-4 and TRBJ2-7; D possibly corresponds to TRBD2 (6 bases). The CDR3 loop spans 12 amino acids. Trimming pared 3 bases from V and 6 bases from J, leaving 9 bases between. CDR3 sequence reads: CASSFGRGEQYF. CDR3 DNA sequence: TGTGCCAGCAGTTTCGGGAGAGGCGAGCAGTACTTC.

The table lists this clonotype with many counts. The V call is TRBV29-1, the J call TRBJ2-2; D possibly corresponds to TRBD2 (6 bases). Trimming left V 4 bases short and J 2 bases short, with 11 bases between. The CDR3 has 14 amino acids. Per the germline V gene, CDR1 is SQVTM and CDR2 is ANQGSEA. CDR3 in DNA: TGCAGCGTTGGGTTCGGGGGTAACACCGGGGAGCTGTTTTTT. Amino acid sequence: CSVGFGGNTGELFF.

In this sample, this clonotype turned up a few times. The rearrangement links TRBV30 to TRBJ2-1; TRBD1 or TRBD2 may be the D gene (6 bases each). Trimming left V 3 bases short and J 4 bases short, with 22 bases between. This CDR3 has 17 residues. The germline CDR1 and CDR2 sequences are GTSNPN and SVGIG (reference sequence). The DNA for the CDR3 is TGTGCCTGGAGGGGAGTTGGGGGGCCAATACTTTACAATGAGCAGTTCTTC. This sequence encodes CAWRGVGGPILYNEQFF.

For this clonotype: A much larger clone is a single base away; this may be a read error. The J gene is TRBJ2-1, the V gene TRBV5-1, with 10 bases aligning to TRBD1. This CDR3 region has 13 residues. Germline-derived CDR1 and CDR2 are SGHRS and YFSETQ. The J segment lost 8 bases and the V segment lost 4 bases, leaving 3 bases of the junction unmatched. The CDR3 DNA reads TGCGCCAGCAGCGGGGACAGGGGCTATGAGCAGTTCTTC. It encodes CASSGDRGYEQFF.

In its sample, this clonotype was seen a few times. This chain connects TRBV9 to TRBJ2-2; TRBD1 aligns across 7 bases. The germline CDR1 and CDR2 sequences are SGDLS and YYNGEE. CDR3 length: 14 amino acids. With V trimmed by 3 bases and J by 7 bases, 6 bases remained unmatched. The CDR3: CASSAQGYVGELFF. The CDR3 bases are TGTGCCAGCAGCGCACAGGGGTATGTCGGGGAGCTGTTTTTT.

The genes are TRBV14 and TRBJ2-5; D not resolved. The germline V gene has CDR1 SGHDN and CDR2 FVKESK. Trimming took 4 bases from V and 0 from J, leaving 9 bases between them. This CDR3 has 14 residues. The CDR3 sequence: CASSLQNYQETQYF. Written as DNA, the CDR3 is TGTGCCAGCAGCCTACAGAACTACCAAGAGACCCAGTACTTC. Drawing the rest from reference TRBV14 and TRBJ2-5, the complete variable domain is EAGVTQFPSHSVIEKGQTVTLRCDPISGHDNLYWYRRVMGKEIKFLLHFVKESKQDESGMPNNRFLAERTGGTYSTLKVQPAELEDSGVYFCASSLQNYQETQYFGPGTRLLVL.

CDR3 loop: CASSLAPPGLGNQPQHF. DNA for the CDR3: TGCGCCAGCAGCTTGGCTCCCCCCGGGCTTGGCAATCAGCCCCAGCATTTT. The chain couples TRBV5-1 to TRBJ1-5; unclear D gene. CDR3 size: 17 residues. The germline V gene has CDR1 SGHRS and CDR2 YFSETQ. Trimming stripped 0 bases from V and 2 bases from J, with 15 bases between. Complete variable domain (other parts from reference TRBV5-1 and TRBJ1-5): KAGVTQTPRYLIKTRGQQVTLSCSPISGHRSVSWYQQTPGQGLQFLFEYFSETQRNKGNFPGRFSGRQFSNSRSEMNVSTLELGDSALYLCASSLAPPGLGNQPQHFGDGTRLSIL.

This clonotype has more than one count but fewer than ten. One end of the junction does not line up with germline, which may come from a read error. V is TRBV12-3 or TRBV12-4 and J is TRBJ2-1; the D gene is possibly TRBD2 (7 bases). CDR3 length: 16 amino acids. The CDR3 here is CASSPAGAGVYNEKFF. In DNA form, the CDR3 reads TGTGCCAGCAGTCCGGCGGGGGCGGGAGTCTACAATGAGAAGTTCTTC.

This clonotype was detected a few times. The V and J genes are TRBV9 and TRBJ1-1, with a tentative D call TRBD1 (5 bases). This CDR3 comprises 15 residues. V lost 0 bases and J 3 bases, leaving 12 bases between the germline ends. The germline gives CDR1 SGDLS, CDR2 YYNGEE. In DNA form, the CDR3 reads TGTGCCAGCAGCGTAGATAGCAGGGCGGACACTGAAGCTTTCTTT. Amino acid sequence: CASSVDSRADTEAFF. Full variable domain (missing parts from reference TRBV9 and TRBJ1-1): DSGVTQTPKHLITATGQRVTLRCSPRSGDLSVYWYQQSLDQGLQFLIQYYNGEERAKGNILERFSAQQFPDLHSELNLSSLELGDSALYFCASSVDSRADTEAFFGQGTRLTVV.

This clonotype has more than one count but fewer than ten. This rearrangement joins TRBV5-1 to TRBJ1-5, with a tentative D call TRBD1 (5 bases). The V end was cut by 4 bases, the J end by 2 bases, with 10 bases between. CDR1 SGHRS and CDR2 YFSETQ come from the germline V gene. This CDR3 is built from 14 residues. CDR3 nucleotide sequence: TGCGCCAGCAGCCCGGGACCGGGCAATCAGCCCCAGCATTTT. Its protein is CASSPGPGNQPQHF.

The chain carries TRBV21-1 and TRBJ2-7; TRBD2, as called in the table, went unchecked against the DNA. TRBV21-1 is deemed a pseudogene. This CDR3 region has 15 residues. Here the CDR3 DNA reads TGTGCCAGCAGCAATAGCGGGAGGTCCTCCTACGAGCAGTACTTC. Amino acid sequence: CASSNSGRSSYEQYF.